These T cell receptor beta chains were read from a single sample in a study of neurological immune-mediated disorders. MiXCR was run by TCRdb on the 5' RACE reads, yielding one entry per CDR3 protein. The table lists approximately 87,000 distinct CDR3 sequences, 12% to 15% of them singletons. Sequenced: PBMCs. Receptors were obtained from a woman in her forties or fifties in good health. The CDR3 runs from the conserved cysteine through the conserved F or W. D genes are given only for firm matches. Not every row has a clone size; where given, it reads once, few, many or a size class.

j_gene: TRBJ2-1
d_gene: TRBD2
abundance: .
v_gene: TRBV11-3
CDR3nt: TGTGCCAGCAGCTTAGATGGGTTCGGGACTAGCGGGGAGACGAATGAGCAGTTCTTC
CDR3aa: CASSLDGFGTSGETNEQFF

j_gene: TRBJ2-5
d_gene: .
abundance: many
v_gene: TRBV5-1
CDR3nt: TGCGCCAGCAGCAGGGGACGGCTAGAGACCCAGTACTTC
CDR3aa: CASSRGRLETQYF

j_gene: TRBJ2-1
d_gene: TRBD2
abundance: many
v_gene: TRBV5-1
CDR3nt: TGCGCCAGCAGCTTCGGACTAGCGATGAATGAGCAGTTCTTC
CDR3aa: CASSFGLAMNEQFF

j_gene: TRBJ2-7
d_gene: TRBD1
abundance: .
v_gene: TRBV6-5
CDR3nt: TGTGCCAGCAGTTACCGACAAACGGGACAGGGGATAGACTACGAGCAGTACTTC
CDR3aa: CASSYRQTGQGIDYEQYF

j_gene: TRBJ1-5
d_gene: .
abundance: many
v_gene: TRBV20-1
CDR3nt: TGCAGTGCTAGCCATAGCGAAGGTAGTCAGCCCCAGCATTTT
CDR3aa: CSASHSEGSQPQHF

j_gene: TRBJ1-1
d_gene: .
abundance: many
v_gene: TRBV5-5
CDR3nt: TGTGCCAGCAGCTTGGAACCAGGGCTGAACACTGAAGCTTTCTTT
CDR3aa: CASSLEPGLNTEAFF

j_gene: TRBJ2-1
d_gene: TRBD2
abundance: many
v_gene: TRBV30
CDR3nt: TGTGCCTGGAGTGTACTCGGACTAGCGGGCAATGAGCAGTTCTTC
CDR3aa: CAWSVLGLAGNEQFF

j_gene: TRBJ2-7
d_gene: .
abundance: many
v_gene: TRBV7-9
CDR3nt: TGTGCCAGCAGCTTTCTATCTGCCGAGCAGTACTTC
CDR3aa: CASSFLSAEQYF

j_gene: TRBJ1-2
d_gene: .
abundance: many
v_gene: TRBV5-1
CDR3nt: TGCGCCAGCAGCTTGGGTGCAGGGGCTTATGGCTACACCTTC
CDR3aa: CASSLGAGAYGYTF

j_gene: TRBJ1-2
d_gene: .
abundance: .
v_gene: TRBV28
CDR3nt: TGTGCCAGCACCACAAGGGGTCAGGGACTTACCTATGGCTACACCTTC
CDR3aa: CASTTRGQGLTYGYTF

j_gene: TRBJ1-1
d_gene: .
abundance: many
v_gene: TRBV5-1
CDR3nt: TGCGCCAGCAGCTTCCTGCCGGATGACACTGAAGCTTTCTTT
CDR3aa: CASSFLPDDTEAFF

j_gene: TRBJ1-5
d_gene: .
abundance: many
v_gene: TRBV7-2
CDR3nt: TGTGCCAGCAGCTTACAGGGTTACCAGCCCCAGCATTTT
CDR3aa: CASSLQGYQPQHF

j_gene: TRBJ1-1
d_gene: .
abundance: many
v_gene: TRBV12-3/TRBV12-4
CDR3nt: TGTGCCAGCAGTTTAGTAGCAGGGAAGGGCACTGAAGCTTTCTTT
CDR3aa: CASSLVAGKGTEAFF

j_gene: TRBJ2-1
d_gene: .
abundance: many
v_gene: TRBV5-1
CDR3nt: TGCGCCAGCAGCTTGGTAAGCTTGGCCTACAATGAGCAGTTCTTC
CDR3aa: CASSLVSLAYNEQFF

j_gene: TRBJ2-6
d_gene: .
abundance: many
v_gene: TRBV5-1
CDR3nt: TGCGCCAGCAGCCCGGACGCAAGCTCTGGGGCCAACGTCCTGACTTTC
CDR3aa: CASSPDASSGANVLTF

j_gene: TRBJ2-7
d_gene: .
abundance: many
v_gene: TRBV7-9
CDR3nt: TGTGCCAGCAGCTTAGGGTCACAGATAAGCTCCTACGAGCAGTACTTC
CDR3aa: CASSLGSQISSYEQYF

j_gene: TRBJ2-1
d_gene: .
abundance: many
v_gene: TRBV15
CDR3nt: TGTGCCACCAGCACCCAGGTCAATGAGCAGTTCTTC
CDR3aa: CATSTQVNEQFF

j_gene: TRBJ1-2
d_gene: .
abundance: many
v_gene: TRBV5-1
CDR3nt: TGCGCCAGCAGCTCGATGACAGCGGGCTACACCTTC
CDR3aa: CASSSMTAGYTF

j_gene: TRBJ2-3
d_gene: TRBD2
abundance: many
v_gene: TRBV5-1
CDR3nt: TGCGCCAGCAGCTATAGCGGGGGGGCCATGGATACGCAGTATTTT
CDR3aa: CASSYSGGAMDTQYF

j_gene: TRBJ2-7
d_gene: TRBD1
abundance: many
v_gene: TRBV24-1
CDR3nt: TGTGCCACCAGTGATCCGACTCGGACAGGGGATTGGCAGTACTTC
CDR3aa: CATSDPTRTGDWQYF

j_gene: TRBJ2-7
d_gene: TRBD2
abundance: many
v_gene: TRBV7-8
CDR3nt: TGTGCCAGCAGCTCGGGACTAGGACTTTACGAGCAGTACTTC
CDR3aa: CASSSGLGLYEQYF

j_gene: TRBJ2-3
d_gene: .
abundance: many
v_gene: TRBV9
CDR3nt: TGTGCCAGCAGCGTAACCGTCACCAGCACAGATACGCAGTATTTT
CDR3aa: CASSVTVTSTDTQYF

j_gene: TRBJ2-2
d_gene: .
abundance: many
v_gene: TRBV3-1
CDR3nt: TGTGCCAGCAGCCACCAGGCGACGGCCGGGGAGCTGTTTTTT
CDR3aa: CASSHQATAGELFF

j_gene: TRBJ1-2
d_gene: TRBD1
abundance: many
v_gene: TRBV28
CDR3nt: TGTGCCAGCAGTACCACAGGGGGCTTCTATGGCTACACCTTC
CDR3aa: CASSTTGGFYGYTF

j_gene: TRBJ1-2
d_gene: .
abundance: .
v_gene: TRBV21-1
CDR3nt: TGTGCCAGCAGCGATAATGAGGACTCCCTTCCCTATTATGGCTACACCTTC
CDR3aa: CASSDNEDSLPYYGYTF

j_gene: TRBJ2-7
d_gene: .
abundance: many
v_gene: TRBV7-2
CDR3nt: TGTGCCAGCAGCTTGTACGGTAACTACGAGCAGTACTTC
CDR3aa: CASSLYGNYEQYF

j_gene: TRBJ1-1
d_gene: .
abundance: many
v_gene: TRBV6-5
CDR3nt: TGTGCCAGCAGTTACTCGGAGGGTCTGAACACTGAAGCTTTCTTT
CDR3aa: CASSYSEGLNTEAFF

j_gene: TRBJ2-1
d_gene: .
abundance: many
v_gene: TRBV5-1
CDR3nt: TGCGCCAGCAGCATCGGGCCCGAGAGTCCCAATGAGCAGTTCTTC
CDR3aa: CASSIGPESPNEQFF

j_gene: TRBJ2-2
d_gene: .
abundance: many
v_gene: TRBV20-1
CDR3nt: TGCAGTGCTTCGGGATGGACCGGGGAGCTGTTTTTT
CDR3aa: CSASGWTGELFF

j_gene: TRBJ2-1
d_gene: .
abundance: many
v_gene: TRBV20-1
CDR3nt: TGCCGTTCCGGAATTTGTGGGTTCTTC
CDR3aa: CRSGICGFF